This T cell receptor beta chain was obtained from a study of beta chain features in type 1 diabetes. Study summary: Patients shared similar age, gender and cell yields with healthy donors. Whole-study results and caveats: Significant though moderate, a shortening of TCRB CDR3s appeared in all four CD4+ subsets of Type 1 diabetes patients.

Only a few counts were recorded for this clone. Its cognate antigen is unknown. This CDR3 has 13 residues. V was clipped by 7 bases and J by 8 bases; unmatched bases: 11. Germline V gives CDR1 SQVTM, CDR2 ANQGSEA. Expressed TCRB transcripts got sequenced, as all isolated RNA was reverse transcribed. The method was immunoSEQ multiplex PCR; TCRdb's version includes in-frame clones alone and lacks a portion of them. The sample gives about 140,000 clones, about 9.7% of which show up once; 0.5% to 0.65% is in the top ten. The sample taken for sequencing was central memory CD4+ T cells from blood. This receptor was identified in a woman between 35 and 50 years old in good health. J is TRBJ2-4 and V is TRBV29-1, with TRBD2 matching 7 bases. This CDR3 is CSAYGGTGDIQYF. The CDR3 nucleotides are TGCAGCGCGTACGGGGGGACTGGGGACATTCAGTACTTC.